This T cell receptor (beta chain) was sequenced in a study of CD8 T cells in Susac syndrome. Reverse transcription of about 0.45 to 1 ug RNA was carried out with random hexamers. TCRdb reanalysed the immunoSEQ multiplex PCR reads using MiXCR and keeps one entry per CDR3 protein. The sample lists 65,000 to 85,000 distinct CDR3 sequences, roughly 92% occurring once. V dropped 6 bases and J dropped 0 bases, with 9 bases sitting between them. The germline V gene has CDR1 LGHNA and CDR2 YSLEER. The CDR3 has 14 amino acids. This receptor was taken from a human donor with Susac syndrome. Input material: CD8+ T cells from PBMCs. The rearrangement links TRBV4-3 to TRBJ2-1; D remains ambiguous. In DNA, the CDR3 is TGCGCCAGCAGTCGAAGGGACTCCTACAATGAGCAGTTCTTC. As protein: CASSRRDSYNEQFF.